This TCR beta chain was recovered during a study of PD-1 blockade in mismatch repair-deficient tumors. TCRs were sequenced from three patients responding to pembrolizumab. This CDR3 spans 17 amino acids. The germline V gene encodes CDR1 MGHRA and CDR2 YSYEKL. V shed 0 bases and J 5 bases; nucleotides not matched to a gene: 11. The method was immunoSEQ multiplex PCR; TCRdb's version includes in-frame clones alone and lacks a portion of them. The table shows about 120,000 clones, with over 65% occurring only once. This clone was counted a few times. The chain combines TRBV4-1 with TRBJ2-7, with 9 positions matching TRBD2. The sequences come from peripheral blood, collected around 60 weeks after starting pembrolizumab. The TCR sequence derives from an adult with mismatch repair-deficient cancer. The CDR3: CASSQDPPSGTPDEQYF. DNA for the CDR3: TGCGCCAGCAGCCAAGATCCACCTAGCGGGACCCCCGACGAGCAGTACTTC.